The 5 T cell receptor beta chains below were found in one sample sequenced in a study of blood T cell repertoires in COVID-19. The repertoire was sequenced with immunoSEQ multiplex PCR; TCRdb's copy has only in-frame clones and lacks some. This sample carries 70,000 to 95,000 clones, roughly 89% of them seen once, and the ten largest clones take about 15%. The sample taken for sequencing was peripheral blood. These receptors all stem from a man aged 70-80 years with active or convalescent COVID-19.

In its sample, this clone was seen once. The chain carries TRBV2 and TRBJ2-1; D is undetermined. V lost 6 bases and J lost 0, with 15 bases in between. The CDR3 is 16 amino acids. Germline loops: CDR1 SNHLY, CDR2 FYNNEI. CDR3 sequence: CASSELDFASYNEQFF. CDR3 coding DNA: TGTGCCAGCAGCGAGCTAGACTTCGCCTCCTACAATGAGCAGTTCTTC.

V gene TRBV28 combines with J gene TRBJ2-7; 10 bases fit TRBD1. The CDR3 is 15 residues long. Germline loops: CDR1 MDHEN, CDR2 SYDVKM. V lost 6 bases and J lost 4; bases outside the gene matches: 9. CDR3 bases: TGTGCCAGCAGCCTCCGGGACAGGGGATATTACGAGCAGTACTTC. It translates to CASSLRDRGYYEQYF.

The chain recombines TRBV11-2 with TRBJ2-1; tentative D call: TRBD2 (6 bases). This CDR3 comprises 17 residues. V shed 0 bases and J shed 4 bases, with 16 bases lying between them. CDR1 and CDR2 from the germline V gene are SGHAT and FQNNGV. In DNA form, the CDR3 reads TGTGCCAGCAGCTTAGATCCCAGCGGACTACTTTACAATGAGCAGTTCTTC. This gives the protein CASSLDPSGLLYNEQFF.

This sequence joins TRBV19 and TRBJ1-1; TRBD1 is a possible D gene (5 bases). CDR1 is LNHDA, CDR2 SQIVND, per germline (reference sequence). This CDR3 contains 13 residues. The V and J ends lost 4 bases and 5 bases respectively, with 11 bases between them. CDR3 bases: TGTGCCAGTAGTAAACAACGGGGGACTGAAGCTTTCTTT. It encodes CASSKQRGTEAFF.

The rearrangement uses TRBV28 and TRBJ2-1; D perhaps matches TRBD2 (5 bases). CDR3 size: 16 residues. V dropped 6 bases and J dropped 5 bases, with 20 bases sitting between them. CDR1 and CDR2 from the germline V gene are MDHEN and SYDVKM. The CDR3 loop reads CASRTSDPGFHNEQFF. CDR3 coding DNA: TGTGCCAGCAGAACATCGGACCCGGGATTTCACAATGAGCAGTTCTTC.